What follows are 19 T cell receptor beta chains derived from one specimen sequenced in a study of blood T cell repertoires in COVID-19 (dated by TCRdb to the early 2020s). The library was obtained by the immunoSEQ multiplex PCR assay. Imported from immuneACCESS, the table was reduced by TCRdb to in-frame sequences with V and J called. These copies leave out some clones; in studies compared against another copy, an unresolved V gene accounts for under half, and the cause of the remainder is not known. This sample comprises 200,000 to 250,000 clones, about 91% of them detected only once. The ten biggest clones cover around 1.6% of the sample. Sequenced: peripheral blood. Every receptor here comes from a man aged 18 to 30 with active or convalescent COVID-19.

The chain joins TRBV7-9 to TRBJ1-1; D gene unclear. The CDR3 covers 16 residues. CDR1 is SEHNR, CDR2 FQNEAQ, per germline (reference sequence). Trimming cost V 2 bases and J 1 base, with 14 bases left between them. This CDR3 is CASSLNPQYANTEAFF. The CDR3, as DNA: TGTGCCAGCAGCTTAAACCCACAGTATGCGAACACTGAAGCTTTCTTT.

Here the CDR3 reads CASSRTGDEQYF. For the CDR3, the DNA is TGCGCCAGCAGCCGGACAGGGGACGAGCAGTACTTC. The rearrangement links TRBV5-1 to TRBJ2-7; 9 bases align to TRBD1. Trimming at V came to 4 bases and at J to 5 bases, leaving 1 base not matched to a gene. Germline V gene sequence: CDR1 SGHRS, CDR2 YFSETQ. The CDR3 runs 12 residues.

The gene calls are TRBV4-1 and TRBJ1-4; no clear D gene. Germline CDR1 reads MGHRA; CDR2 reads YSYEKL. V gave up 1 base and J gave up 6 bases, with 9 bases separating them. CDR3 length: 14 residues. In DNA form, the CDR3 reads TGCGCCAGCAGCCAAGTCCGTCGGGATGAAAAACTGTTTTTT. Translation gives CASSQVRRDEKLFF.

The rearrangement links TRBV5-8 to TRBJ2-3; TRBD1 agrees at 9 bases. This CDR3 has 16 amino acids. V was pared by 4 bases and J by 2 bases, with 8 bases of the junction left unmatched. The germline CDR1 and CDR2 sequences are SGHTS and YDEGEE. The CDR3 region is CASSLGQGPDTDTQYF. For the CDR3, the DNA is TGTGCCAGCAGCCTAGGACAGGGGCCAGACACAGATACGCAGTATTTT.

The chain recombines TRBV7-2 with TRBJ2-6, with a weak D call TRBD1 (6 bases). Germline assignment: CDR1 SGHTA and CDR2 FQGNSA. CDR3 size: 16 residues. Trimming took 5 bases from V and 2 from J, leaving 13 bases between them. The CDR3 sequence: CASSLRQETGANVLTF. Written as DNA, the CDR3 is TGTGCCAGCAGCCTTAGACAGGAGACTGGGGCCAACGTCCTGACTTTC.

The chain joins TRBV30 to TRBJ2-1, with 11 nucleotides matching TRBD2. The CDR3 consists of 13 residues. Trimming at V came to 7 bases and at J to 7 bases, leaving 6 bases not matched to a gene. The germline V gene encodes CDR1 GTSNPN and CDR2 SVGIG (reference sequence). CDR3 in amino acids: CASTGLAANEQFF. In nucleotides, the CDR3 is TGTGCCTCAACGGGACTAGCGGCAAATGAGCAGTTCTTC. Full variable domain (missing parts from reference TRBV30 and TRBJ2-1): SQTIHQWPATLVQPVGSPLSLECTVEGTSNPNLYWYRQAAGRGLQLLFYSVGIGQISSEVPQNLSASRPQDRQFILSSKKLLLSDSGFYLCASTGLAANEQFFGPGTRLTVL.

J is TRBJ2-5 and V is TRBV7-2; D is undetermined. CDR1 is SGHTA, CDR2 FQGNSA, per germline. Trimming removed 1 base from V and 5 bases from J, with 8 bases in between. The CDR3 sequence is 13 residues long. In DNA form, the CDR3 reads TGTGCCAGCAGCTTAGTGGGCGTTGAGACCCAGTACTTC. Translated, it gives CASSLVGVETQYF.

The rearrangement uses TRBV7-9 and TRBJ2-1; unclear D gene. The germline gives CDR1 SEHNR, CDR2 FQNEAQ (reference sequence). The CDR3 sequence is 15 residues long. V lost 1 base, J lost 3 bases, and 10 bases lay in between. The CDR3 region is CASSLGRGSYNEQFF. CDR3 DNA: TGTGCCAGCAGCTTAGGTCGCGGAAGCTACAATGAGCAGTTCTTC.

Here the CDR3 reads CASSYDGGRGQFF. Here the CDR3 DNA reads TGTGCCAGCAGTTACGACGGAGGTCGGGGGCAGTTCTTC. The V and J genes are TRBV6-6 and TRBJ2-1; tentatively, D is TRBD2 (5 bases). CDR1 and CDR2 (germline): MNHNY, SVGAGI (reference sequence). The V and J ends lost 2 bases and 12 bases respectively, with 14 bases between them. This CDR3 region has 13 residues.

This clone was counted once. This sequence joins TRBV27 and TRBJ1-1; no reliable D call. Trimming pared 7 bases from V and 12 bases from J, leaving 18 bases between. Germline V gene sequence: CDR1 MNHEY, CDR2 SMNVEV (reference sequence). The CDR3 runs to 12 residues. CDR3 amino acids: CASISAAYETFF. For the CDR3, the DNA is TGTGCCAGCATCTCAGCAGCGTACGAGACTTTCTTT.

The genes are TRBV3-1 (or the pseudogene TRBV3-2) and TRBJ2-5; TRBD1 matches 8 bases. Germline trimming cut 3 bases from V and 5 bases from J; bases unmatched to any gene: 8. Looked up from germline, CDR1 is LGHDT and CDR2 is YNNKEL (reference sequence). CDR3 size: 15 residues. The CDR3 nucleotides are TGTGCCAGCAGCCAGGGGACAGGAGTAGGGGAGACCCAGTACTTC. Translation: CASSQGTGVGETQYF.

The chain combines TRBV10-2 with TRBJ2-3; maybe TRBD2 (6 bases). V gave up 8 bases and J gave up 0 bases, with 15 bases separating them. Germline CDR1 and CDR2: WSHSY and SAAADI. The CDR3 has 15 amino acids. This CDR3 reads CASRESPVSTDTQYF. The CDR3 DNA sequence: TGCGCCAGCCGGGAGAGTCCGGTTAGCACAGATACGCAGTATTTT.

The chain recombines TRBV29-1 with TRBJ2-5; 9 bases align to TRBD1. Losses at the gene ends were 4 bases for V and 5 bases for J; bases not matched to a gene: 5. The CDR3 has 13 residues. The germline gives CDR1 SQVTM, CDR2 ANQGSEA. CDR3 DNA sequence: TGCAGCGTTGTAACAGGGGGCTTGGAGACCCAGTACTTC. It codes for CSVVTGGLETQYF. The full variable domain, rest sourced from reference TRBV29-1 and TRBJ2-5, is SAVISQKPSRDICQRGTSLTIQCQVDSQVTMMFWYRQQPGQSLTLIATANQGSEATYESGFVIDKFPISRPNLTFSTLTVSNMSPEDSSIYLCSVVTGGLETQYFGPGTRLLVL.

As DNA, the CDR3 is TGTGCCAGCAAATCGGACAGGGAAGAGACCCAGTACTTC. Amino acids: CASKSDREETQYF. The V call is TRBV2, the J call TRBJ2-5; 8 bases are shared with TRBD1. J gave up 3 bases and V 7 bases, and 4 bases lay outside the gene matches. Germline CDR1 SNHLY, CDR2 FYNNEI. CDR3 length: 13 residues.

V and J are TRBV6-5 and TRBJ1-6, with 9 bases identical to TRBD1. The CDR3 runs 15 residues. The ends lost 5 bases at V and 10 bases at J; junction bases unmatched: 9. Germline CDR1 reads MNHEY; CDR2 reads SVGAGI. The CDR3 DNA follows: TGTGCCAGCAGTAACACAGGGGGCGCGGACTCACCCCTCCACTTT. This gives the protein CASSNTGGADSPLHF.

This clone was observed a handful of times. The chain has TRBV6-6 and TRBJ2-7; 15 positions agree with TRBD2. CDR1 and CDR2 (germline): MNHNY, SVGAGI (reference sequence). V trimming: 5 bases; J trimming: 4 bases; junction bases outside the gene matches: 12. CDR3 length equals 18 residues. The CDR3: CASSRPPGLAGGRYEQYF. As DNA, the CDR3 is TGTGCCAGCAGTCGCCCTCCCGGACTAGCGGGAGGGAGGTACGAGCAGTACTTC.

This sequence joins TRBV19 and TRBJ2-2; the match to TRBD1 covers 11 bases. Looked up from germline, CDR1 is LNHDA and CDR2 is SQIVND (reference sequence). Losses at the gene ends were 9 bases for V and 4 bases for J; bases not matched to a gene: 4. The CDR3 sequence is 14 residues long. The CDR3 protein is CASRTGGITGELFF. CDR3 nucleotides: TGTGCCAGCAGGACAGGGGGCATCACCGGGGAGCTGTTTTTT.

This clone showed up just a few times. The chain joins TRBV5-8 to TRBJ2-1, with D perhaps TRBD1 (5 bases). The CDR3 contains 15 residues. CDR1 is SGHTS and CDR2 is YDEGEE in the germline V gene. V was pared by 1 base and J by 4 bases, with 12 bases between. For the CDR3, the DNA is TGTGCCAGCAGCTTGAGTCAGGGTCGGTACAATGAGCAGTTCTTC. It codes for CASSLSQGRYNEQFF.

This chain uses TRBV10-3 with TRBJ1-1, with TRBD1 matching over 8 bases. Germline values: CDR1 ENHRY, CDR2 SYGVKD. J lost 5 bases, V lost 7 bases, and 9 bases had no gene match. The CDR3 is 14 amino acids. The CDR3 DNA follows: TGTGCCATCACCGGACAGGGAGTAGTTACTGAAGCTTTCTTT. Its protein product is CAITGQGVVTEAFF.